This TCR beta chain is drawn from a study of control samples from healthy donors and cancer patients. Sequencing used immunoSEQ multiplex PCR; TCRdb keeps in-frame clones, though not all of them. The top ten clones hold about 7.1% of a sample with 65,000 to 95,000 clones, about 88% of them seen once. CDR1 is SGHVS, CDR2 FNYEAQ, per germline. The J segment lost 8 bases and the V segment lost 3 bases, leaving 5 bases of the junction unmatched. This CDR3 spans 15 amino acids. The origin of this receptor is a middle-aged man in good health. This chain links TRBV7-6 with TRBJ2-1, with 12 bases matching TRBD2. The sequenced sample was blood. The CDR3 nucleotides read TGTGCCAGCAGCTTGACGCTAGCGGGGGGGCATGAGCAGTTCTTC. Its protein is CASSLTLAGGHEQFF. Full variable domain (missing parts from reference TRBV7-6 and TRBJ2-1): GAGVSQSPRYKVTKRGQDVALRCDPISGHVSLYWYRQALGQGPEFLTYFNYEAQQDKSGLPNDRFSAERPEGSISTLTIQRTEQRDSAMYRCASSLTLAGGHEQFFGPGTRLTVL.